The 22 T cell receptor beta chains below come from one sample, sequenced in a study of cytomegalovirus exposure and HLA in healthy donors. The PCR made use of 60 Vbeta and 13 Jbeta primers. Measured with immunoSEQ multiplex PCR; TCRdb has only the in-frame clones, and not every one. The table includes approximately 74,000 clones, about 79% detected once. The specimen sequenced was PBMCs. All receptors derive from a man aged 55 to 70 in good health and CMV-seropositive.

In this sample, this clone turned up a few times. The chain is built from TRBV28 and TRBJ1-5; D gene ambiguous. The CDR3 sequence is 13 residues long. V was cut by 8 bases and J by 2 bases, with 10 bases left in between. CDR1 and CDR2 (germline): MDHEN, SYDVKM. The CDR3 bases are TGTGCCAGCGGCTCATCTGGCAATCAGCCCCAGCATTTT. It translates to CASGSSGNQPQHF.

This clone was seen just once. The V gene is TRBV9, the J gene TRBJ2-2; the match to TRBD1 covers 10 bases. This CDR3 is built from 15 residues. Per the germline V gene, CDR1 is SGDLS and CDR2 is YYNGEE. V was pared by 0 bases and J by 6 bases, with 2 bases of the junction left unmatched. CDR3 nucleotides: TGTGCCAGCAGCGTAGAGGGGACAGGGGCCGGGGAGCTGTTTTTT. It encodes CASSVEGTGAGELFF.

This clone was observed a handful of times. This CDR3 is CSVEARVTDTQYF. Here the CDR3 DNA reads TGCAGCGTTGAAGCTCGAGTAACAGATACGCAGTATTTT. The V gene is TRBV29-1, the J gene TRBJ2-3, with no clear D. The CDR3 sequence is 13 residues long. Germline-derived CDR1 and CDR2 are SQVTM and ANQGSEA. Trimming pared 1 base from V and 3 bases from J, leaving 8 bases between.

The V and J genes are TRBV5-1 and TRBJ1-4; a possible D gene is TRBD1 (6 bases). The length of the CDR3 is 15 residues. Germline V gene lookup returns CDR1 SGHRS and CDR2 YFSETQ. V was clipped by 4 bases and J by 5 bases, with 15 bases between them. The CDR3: CASSPTDRPNEKLFF. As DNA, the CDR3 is TGCGCCAGCAGCCCAACGGACAGACCCAATGAAAAACTGTTTTTT.

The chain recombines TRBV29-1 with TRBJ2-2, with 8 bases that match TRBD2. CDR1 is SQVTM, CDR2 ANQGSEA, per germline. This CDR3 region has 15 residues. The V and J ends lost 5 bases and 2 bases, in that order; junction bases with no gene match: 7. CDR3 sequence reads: CSVRLAQRNTGELFF. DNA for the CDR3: TGCAGCGTTAGACTAGCGCAAAGAAACACCGGGGAGCTGTTTTTT.

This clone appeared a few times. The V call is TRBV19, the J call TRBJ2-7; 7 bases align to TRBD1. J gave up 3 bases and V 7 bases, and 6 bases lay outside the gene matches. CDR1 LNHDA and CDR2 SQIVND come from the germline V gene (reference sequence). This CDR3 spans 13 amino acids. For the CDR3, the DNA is TGTGCCAGTAAAATGTCAGGGGGCTACGAGCAGTACTTC. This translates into CASKMSGGYEQYF. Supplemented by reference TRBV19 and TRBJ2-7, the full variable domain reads DGGITQSPKYLFRKEGQNVTLSCEQNLNHDAMYWYRQDPGQGLRLIYYSQIVNDFQKGDIAEGYSVSREKKESFPLTVTSAQKNPTAFYLCASKMSGGYEQYFGPGTRLTVT.

The chain's CDR3 is CASSLEAGGSYEQYF. In DNA, the CDR3 is TGCGCCAGCAGCTTAGAAGCGGGGGGCTCCTACGAGCAGTACTTC. V is TRBV5-1 and J is TRBJ2-7; 9 nucleotides line up with TRBD2. Germline V lookup: CDR1 SGHRS, CDR2 YFSETQ. The CDR3 sequence is 15 residues long. J gave up 0 bases and V 2 bases, and 3 bases lay outside the gene matches.

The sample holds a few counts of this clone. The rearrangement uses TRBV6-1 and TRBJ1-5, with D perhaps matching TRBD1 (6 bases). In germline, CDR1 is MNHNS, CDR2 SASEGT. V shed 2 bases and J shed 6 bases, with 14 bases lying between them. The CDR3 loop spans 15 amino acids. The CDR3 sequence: CASSEMQGLGQPQHF. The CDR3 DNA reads TGTGCCAGCAGTGAAATGCAGGGGCTGGGTCAGCCCCAGCATTTT.

The CDR3 nucleotides are TGTGCCAGCAGCTTGGGGGGACAGGGGGCTGGGACTGAAGCTTTCTTT. Translating it yields CASSLGGQGAGTEAFF. The chain uses TRBV11-2 and TRBJ1-1, with 12 bases lining up with TRBD1. This CDR3 has 16 residues. V was pared by 3 bases and J by 5 bases, with 7 bases of the junction left unmatched. The germline CDR1 and CDR2 sequences are SGHAT and FQNNGV. Based on the CDR3 plus reference TRBV11-2 and TRBJ1-1, the full variable domain is EAGVAQSPRYKIIEKRQSVAFWCNPISGHATLYWYQQILGQGPKLLIQFQNNGVVDDSQLPKDRFSAERLKGVDSTLKIQPAKLEDSAVYLCASSLGGQGAGTEAFFGQGTRLTVV.

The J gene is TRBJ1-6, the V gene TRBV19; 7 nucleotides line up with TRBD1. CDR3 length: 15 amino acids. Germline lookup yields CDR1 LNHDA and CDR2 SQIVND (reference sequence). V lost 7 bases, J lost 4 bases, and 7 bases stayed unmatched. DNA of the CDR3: TGTGCCAGTAAAGCCGACAGGGATTATAATTCACCCCTCCACTTT. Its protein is CASKADRDYNSPLHF.

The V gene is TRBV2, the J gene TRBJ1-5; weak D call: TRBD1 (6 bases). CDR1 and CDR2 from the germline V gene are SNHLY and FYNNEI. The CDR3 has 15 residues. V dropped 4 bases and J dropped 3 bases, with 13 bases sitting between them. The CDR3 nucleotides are TGTGCCAGCAGTGGACAGGTTAGATCCAATCAGCCCCAGCATTTT. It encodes CASSGQVRSNQPQHF.

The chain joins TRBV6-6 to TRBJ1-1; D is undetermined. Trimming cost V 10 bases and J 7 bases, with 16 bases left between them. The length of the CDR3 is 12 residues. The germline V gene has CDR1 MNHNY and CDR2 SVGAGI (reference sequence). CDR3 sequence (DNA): TGTGCCACCGATGGAGAGGTTCATGAAGCTTTCTTT. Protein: CATDGEVHEAFF.

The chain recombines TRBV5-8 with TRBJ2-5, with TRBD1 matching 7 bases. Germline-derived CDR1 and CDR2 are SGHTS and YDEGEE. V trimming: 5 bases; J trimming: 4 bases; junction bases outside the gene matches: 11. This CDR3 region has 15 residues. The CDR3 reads CASRPGQIEIETQYF. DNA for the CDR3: TGTGCCAGCAGACCGGGACAGATAGAAATAGAGACCCAGTACTTC.

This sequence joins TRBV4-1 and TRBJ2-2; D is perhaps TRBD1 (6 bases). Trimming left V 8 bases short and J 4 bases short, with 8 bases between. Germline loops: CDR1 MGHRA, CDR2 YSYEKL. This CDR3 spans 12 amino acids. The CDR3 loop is CASAQGTGELFF. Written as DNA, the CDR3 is TGCGCCAGCGCACAGGGCACCGGGGAGCTGTTTTTT.

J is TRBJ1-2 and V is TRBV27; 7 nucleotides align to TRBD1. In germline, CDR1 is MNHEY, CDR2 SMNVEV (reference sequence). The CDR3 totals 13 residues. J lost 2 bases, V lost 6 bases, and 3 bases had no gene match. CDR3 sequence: CASRTRGNYGYTF. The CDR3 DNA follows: TGTGCCAGCAGGACCAGGGGGAACTATGGCTACACCTTC.

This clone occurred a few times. CDR3 loop: CASSSIMISGRGAGELFF. The CDR3 DNA reads as TGTGCCAGCAGCTCCATTATGATCAGCGGGAGAGGGGCCGGGGAGCTGTTTTTT. The chain is built from TRBV7-6 and TRBJ2-2; TRBD2 aligns across 8 bases. Germline CDR1 and CDR2: SGHVS and FNYEAQ. The ends lost 4 bases at V and 6 bases at J; junction bases unmatched: 16. This CDR3 is built from 18 residues.

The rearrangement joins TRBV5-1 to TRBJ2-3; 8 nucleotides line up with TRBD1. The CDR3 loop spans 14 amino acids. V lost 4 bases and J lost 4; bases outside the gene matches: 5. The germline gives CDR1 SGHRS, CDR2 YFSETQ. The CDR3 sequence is CASSPRTGSDTQYF. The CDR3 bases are TGCGCCAGCAGCCCACGGACAGGGTCAGATACGCAGTATTTT. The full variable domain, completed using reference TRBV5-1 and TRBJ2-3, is KAGVTQTPRYLIKTRGQQVTLSCSPISGHRSVSWYQQTPGQGLQFLFEYFSETQRNKGNFPGRFSGRQFSNSRSEMNVSTLELGDSALYLCASSPRTGSDTQYFGPGTRLTVL.

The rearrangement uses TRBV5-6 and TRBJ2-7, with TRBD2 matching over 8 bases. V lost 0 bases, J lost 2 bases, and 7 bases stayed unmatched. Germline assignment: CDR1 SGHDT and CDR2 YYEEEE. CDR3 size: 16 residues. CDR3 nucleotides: TGTGCCAGCAGCTTGGTTAGCGGGACTGCCCCCTACGAGCAGTACTTC. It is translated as CASSLVSGTAPYEQYF.

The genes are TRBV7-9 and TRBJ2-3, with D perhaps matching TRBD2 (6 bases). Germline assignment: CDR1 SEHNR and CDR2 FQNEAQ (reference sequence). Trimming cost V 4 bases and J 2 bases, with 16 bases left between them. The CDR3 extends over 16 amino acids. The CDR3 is CASSSRGGGDTDTQYF. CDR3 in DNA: TGTGCCAGCAGCTCCCGGGGAGGAGGGGACACAGATACGCAGTATTTT.

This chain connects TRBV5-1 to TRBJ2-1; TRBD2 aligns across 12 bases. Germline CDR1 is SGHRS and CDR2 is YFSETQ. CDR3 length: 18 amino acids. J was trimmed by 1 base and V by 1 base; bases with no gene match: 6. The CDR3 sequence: CASSLRPSGRGSYNEQFF. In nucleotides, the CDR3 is TGCGCCAGCAGCTTGAGGCCTAGCGGGAGGGGGTCCTACAATGAGCAGTTCTTC.

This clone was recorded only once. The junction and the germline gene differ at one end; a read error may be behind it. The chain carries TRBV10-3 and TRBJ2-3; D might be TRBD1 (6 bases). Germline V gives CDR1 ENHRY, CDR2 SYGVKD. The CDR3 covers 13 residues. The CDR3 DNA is TGTGCCATCAGTGAGATACAGGGTCATACTCAGTATTTT. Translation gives CAISEIQGHTQYF.

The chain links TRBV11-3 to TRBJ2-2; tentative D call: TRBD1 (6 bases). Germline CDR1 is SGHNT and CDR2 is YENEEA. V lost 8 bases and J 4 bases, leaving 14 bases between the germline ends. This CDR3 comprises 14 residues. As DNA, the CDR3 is TGTGCCAGCGCAACAGGGCAGGTCACCGGGGAGCTGTTTTTT. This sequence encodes CASATGQVTGELFF.